The 26 T cell receptor beta chains below were found in one sample sequenced in a study of molecular identifiers for immune sequencing clone quantification. TCRdb passed the PCR reads through MiXCR, listing each CDR3 protein once. This sample has about 640,000 distinct CDR3 sequences, with 15% to 20% found just once. Sequencing was performed on naive CD8+ T cells from blood, with Jurkat cell RNA spiked in. Subset of the sample: FACS-sorted CD8+CD4-CCR7+CD45RA+ naive T cells. These receptors came from a human donor in good health. Some libraries in this study had Jurkat cell RNA spiked in.

There are a few counts of this clonotype. The V call is TRBV5-1, the J call TRBJ2-2; 8 positions agree with TRBD1. Germline loops: CDR1 SGHRS, CDR2 YFSETQ. Trimming took 4 bases from V and 7 from J; bases not matched to a gene: 6. The CDR3 totals 14 residues. The CDR3 here is CASSAGQVDGELFF. CDR3 coding DNA: TGCGCCAGCAGCGCGGGACAGGTAGACGGGGAGCTGTTTTTT.

Many counts were recorded for this clonotype. V usage is TRBV12-3 or TRBV12-4 and J usage is TRBJ1-2; TRBD1 agrees at 7 bases. This CDR3 has 14 residues. Losses at the gene ends were 5 bases for V and 8 bases for J; bases not matched to a gene: 11. The DNA for the CDR3 is TGTGCCAGCAGTCCCCCCGGACAGGCTGGCGGCTACACCTTC. Protein sequence: CASSPPGQAGGYTF.

This clonotype has just a few counts. V is TRBV29-1 and J is TRBJ2-2, with D perhaps TRBD1 or TRBD2 (5 bases each). The CDR3 is 13 amino acids. The V gene lost 7 bases and the J gene lost 0 bases, with 9 bases spanning the gap. Germline V CDR1 and CDR2: SQVTM, ANQGSEA. The CDR3 here is CSGGTANTGELFF. CDR3 sequence (DNA): TGCAGCGGGGGGACGGCGAACACCGGGGAGCTGTTTTTT.

This clonotype has at least ten counts. The V call is TRBV7-9, the J call TRBJ1-2; 9 bases align to TRBD1. This CDR3 comprises 14 residues. V shed 10 bases and J 4 bases; nucleotides not matched to a gene: 10. In germline, CDR1 is SEHNR, CDR2 FQNEAQ (reference sequence). CDR3 protein: CATGDRDVGYGYTF. The CDR3 nucleotides read TGTGCCACCGGGGACAGGGACGTAGGCTATGGCTACACCTTC. Using reference TRBV7-9 and TRBJ1-2 for the parts outside the CDR3, the full variable domain is DTGVSQNPRHKITKRGQNVTFRCDPISEHNRLYWYRQTLGQGPEFLTYFQNEAQLEKSRLLSDRFSAERPKGSFSTLEIQRTEQGDSAMYLCATGDRDVGYGYTFGSGTRLTVV.

For this clonotype: A read error is possible here, since a much larger clone lies one base away. The rearrangement links TRBV5-1 to TRBJ2-5; 9 bases are shared with TRBD1. The ends lost 7 bases at V and 5 bases at J; junction bases unmatched: 12. Looked up from germline, CDR1 is SGHRS and CDR2 is YFSETQ. CDR3 length: 15 amino acids. The CDR3 loop is CASGWLTGGGETQYF. In DNA, the CDR3 is TGCGCCAGCGGCTGGTTGACAGGGGGAGGGGAGACCCAGTACTTC.

Turning to this clonotype: This sequence may be a read error, since a much larger clone differs from it by one base. The chain has TRBV6-2 or TRBV6-3 and TRBJ2-3; TRBD1 matches at 7 bases. Germline V gives CDR1 MNHEY, CDR2 SVGEGT. The CDR3 covers 15 residues. CDR3 DNA: TGTGCCGGCAGTTACTACGGACAGGGCACAGATACGCAGTATTTT. It yields the protein CAGSYYGQGTDTQYF.

At least ten counts were recorded for this clonotype. V and J are TRBV19 and TRBJ1-6; D uncertain. Germline CDR1 LNHDA, CDR2 SQIVND (reference sequence). V was clipped by 4 bases and J by 8 bases, with 12 bases between them. This CDR3 comprises 14 residues. For the CDR3, the DNA is TGTGCCAGTAGTAATTGGTTGGGAGATTCACCCCTCCACTTT. Protein sequence: CASSNWLGDSPLHF.

This clonotype came up many times. The rearrangement links TRBV2 to TRBJ2-5, with D perhaps TRBD1 or TRBD2 (7 bases each). The V gene's germline CDR1 is SNHLY and CDR2 FYNNEI. The CDR3 has 17 residues. Trimming stripped 2 bases from V and 5 bases from J, with 21 bases between. CDR3 protein: CASSESQRDSLLETQYF. The CDR3 DNA is TGTGCCAGCAGTGAAAGCCAGCGGGACAGCCTGTTGGAGACCCAGTACTTC.

This clonotype turned up a few times. The genes are TRBV19 and TRBJ1-5; D uncertain. Trimming took 5 bases from V and 4 from J, leaving 12 bases between them. CDR3 length: 14 residues. Germline V gives CDR1 LNHDA, CDR2 SQIVND (reference sequence). The CDR3 reads CASSSWVLNQPQHF. In nucleotides, the CDR3 is TGTGCCAGTAGTTCGTGGGTCCTAAATCAGCCCCAGCATTTT.

This clonotype was seen at least ten times. The chain has TRBV28 and TRBJ2-2; D assignment may be TRBD1 or TRBD2 (5 bases each). The CDR3 is 13 residues long. Germline CDR1 reads MDHEN; CDR2 reads SYDVKM. The CDR3 region is CSAGTTNTGELFF. For the CDR3, the DNA is TGTTCCGCCGGGACGACGAACACCGGGGAGCTGTTTTTT.

V usage is TRBV20-1 and J usage is TRBJ1-1; unclear D gene. Germline V gene data show CDR1 as DFQATT and CDR2 as SNEGSKA (reference sequence). The CDR3 runs to 12 residues. Trimming left V 2 bases short and J 7 bases short, with 11 bases between. CDR3 coding DNA: TGCAGTGCTAGAAACGTCCAGAGTGAAGCTTTCTTT. Its protein product is CSARNVQSEAFF.

Of note for this clonotype: A much larger clone sits a single nucleotide away, making a read error possible. This chain joins TRBV12-3 or TRBV12-4 and TRBJ2-2; 8 bases line up with TRBD2. The CDR3 is 15 amino acids. In DNA, the CDR3 is TGTGCCAGCATCACTAGCGGAGAGAACACCGGGGAGCCGTTTTTT. Amino acid sequence: CASITSGENTGEPFF.

The chain has TRBV9 and TRBJ2-3; TRBD1 is a possible D gene (6 bases). The V end was cut by 2 bases, the J end by 0 bases, with 13 bases between. The CDR3 has 16 residues. Germline loops: CDR1 SGDLS, CDR2 YYNGEE. The CDR3 spells CASSVGTTLSTDTQYF. CDR3 DNA: TGTGCCAGCAGCGTCGGGACAACCCTAAGCACAGATACGCAGTATTTT.

This clonotype was found many times. The rearrangement links TRBV29-1 to TRBJ1-1, with TRBD1 matching 10 bases. J lost 5 bases, V lost 6 bases, and 9 bases had no gene match. This CDR3 is built from 14 residues. Germline CDR1 SQVTM, CDR2 ANQGSEA. CDR3 DNA: TGCAGCGTGACCGGGACAGGGGAGTTGACTGAAGCTTTCTTT. This gives the protein CSVTGTGELTEAFF.

This clonotype was seen ten or more times. The chain uses TRBV27 and TRBJ2-3; no firm D call. Germline assignment: CDR1 MNHEY and CDR2 SMNVEV (reference sequence). The CDR3 length is 15 residues. Trimming cost V 1 base and J 2 bases, with 10 bases left between them. CDR3 protein: CASSLFGRTTDTQYF. In nucleotides, the CDR3 is TGTGCCAGCAGTTTATTTGGGCGTACCACAGATACGCAGTATTTT.

This clonotype was seen many times. This rearrangement joins TRBV7-2 to TRBJ2-1; D perhaps matches TRBD2 (5 bases). This CDR3 is built from 15 residues. The germline V gene has CDR1 SGHTA and CDR2 FQGNSA. V lost 4 bases to trimming and J lost 0 bases, with 10 bases between them. The CDR3 nucleotides are TGTGCCAGCAGCTCGCTAGCCCGCTCCTACAATGAGCAGTTCTTC. As protein: CASSSLARSYNEQFF.

This chain links TRBV10-1 with TRBJ1-4, with a weak D call TRBD1 (6 bases). The CDR3 has 16 amino acids. Trimming pared 0 bases from V and 7 bases from J, leaving 15 bases between. Germline V gives CDR1 WNHNN, CDR2 SYGVQD (reference sequence). The CDR3 DNA reads TGCGCCAGCAGTGAGTCTAGGAGGGGGGATCGTGAAAAACTGTTTTTT. This encodes CASSESRRGDREKLFF.

Of note for this clonotype: Since the CDR3 does not end with the conserved phenylalanine or tryptophan, this likely comes from a read error. The CDR3 nucleotides read TGTGCCAGCAGTTTAGACAAGGCACTCTACGAGCAGTACTCC. This translates into CASSLDKALYEQYS. The gene calls are TRBV12-3 or TRBV12-4 and TRBJ2-7; no reliable D call. The CDR3 runs 14 residues. V was shortened by 1 base and J by 3 bases, with 10 bases between the two germline ends.

This clonotype appeared many times. This chain connects TRBV19 to TRBJ2-5; 7 bases map to TRBD1. This CDR3 has 15 residues. Looked up from germline, CDR1 is LNHDA and CDR2 is SQIVND (reference sequence). V was clipped by 4 bases and J by 2 bases; unmatched bases: 7. The CDR3: CASSTGTRGQETQYF. The CDR3, as DNA: TGTGCCAGTAGTACCGGAACCAGGGGGCAAGAGACCCAGTACTTC. The variable domain in full, completed from reference TRBV19 and TRBJ2-5, reads DGGITQSPKYLFRKEGQNVTLSCEQNLNHDAMYWYRQDPGQGLRLIYYSQIVNDFQKGDIAEGYSVSREKKESFPLTVTSAQKNPTAFYLCASSTGTRGQETQYFGPGTRLLVL.

Many counts were recorded for this clonotype. This rearrangement joins TRBV24-1 to TRBJ1-5; possible D gene TRBD1, 5 bases. Trimming took 4 bases from V and 7 from J, leaving 10 bases between them. The CDR3 totals 13 residues. Looked up from germline, CDR1 is KGHDR and CDR2 is SFDVKD. Here the CDR3 reads CATSEATAQPQHF. The CDR3 region has the DNA TGTGCCACCAGTGAGGCGACAGCCCAGCCCCAGCATTTT.

This clonotype was counted many times. The chain couples TRBV29-1 to TRBJ2-7; TRBD1 matches at 7 bases. This CDR3 has 13 amino acids. Trimming at V came to 5 bases and at J to 0 bases, leaving 4 bases not matched to a gene. Germline V gives CDR1 SQVTM, CDR2 ANQGSEA. CDR3 protein: CSVIQGNSYEQYF. DNA for the CDR3: TGCAGCGTTATACAGGGGAACTCCTACGAGCAGTACTTC.

This clonotype was seen ten or more times. The chain has TRBV4-1 and TRBJ2-2; D remains unclear. The germline CDR1 and CDR2 sequences are MGHRA and YSYEKL. The CDR3 is 16 residues long. V was pared by 1 base and J by 2 bases, with 11 bases between. The CDR3 region has the DNA TGCGCCAGCAGCCAAGTGGTCAGCATTAACACCGGGGAGCTGTTTTTT. This encodes CASSQVVSINTGELFF.

This chain joins TRBV20-1 and TRBJ2-7; D possibly corresponds to TRBD1 (5 bases). The CDR3 is 13 residues long. V lost 2 bases and J 4 bases, leaving 12 bases between the germline ends. Germline V gene sequence: CDR1 DFQATT, CDR2 SNEGSKA (reference sequence). The CDR3 loop reads CSARSLGEYEQYF. The CDR3 bases are TGCAGTGCTAGATCCCTAGGGGAATACGAGCAGTACTTC.

A few counts support this clonotype. This sequence joins TRBV6-2 or TRBV6-3 and TRBJ2-7, with 7 bases fitting TRBD1. With V trimmed by 4 bases and J by 4 bases, 13 bases remained unmatched. Per the germline V gene, CDR1 is MNHEY and CDR2 is SVGEGT. The length of the CDR3 is 16 residues. The DNA of the CDR3 is TGTGCCAGCAGTTCCCTACTCGGGACAGTCCCGTACGAGCAGTACTTC. Translated: CASSSLLGTVPYEQYF.

Ten or more counts support this clonotype. The chain employs TRBV9 and TRBJ2-7; no clear D gene. The V end was cut by 1 base, the J end by 3 bases, with 8 bases between. The CDR3 extends over 13 amino acids. Germline V gene sequence: CDR1 SGDLS, CDR2 YYNGEE. The CDR3: CASSVSQSYEQYF. DNA for the CDR3: TGTGCCAGCAGCGTAAGTCAAAGCTACGAGCAGTACTTC. Full variable domain (remainder filled in from reference TRBV9 and TRBJ2-7): DSGVTQTPKHLITATGQRVTLRCSPRSGDLSVYWYQQSLDQGLQFLIQYYNGEERAKGNILERFSAQQFPDLHSELNLSSLELGDSALYFCASSVSQSYEQYFGPGTRLTVT.

This clonotype has at least ten counts. This chain uses TRBV9 with TRBJ2-2; 10 nucleotides agree with TRBD1. This CDR3 region has 13 residues. CDR1 and CDR2 (germline): SGDLS, YYNGEE. Germline trimming cut 7 bases from V and 5 bases from J; bases unmatched to any gene: 2. In nucleotides, the CDR3 is TGTGCCAGCCGACAGGGGGCTACCGGGGAGCTGTTTTTT. Its protein product is CASRQGATGELFF.